The sequence of this T cell receptor (beta chain) was determined in a study of T cells after posttransplantation cyclophosphamide. Method: immunoSEQ multiplex PCR; TCRdb's copy keeps in-frame clones and lacks some. The sample yields tens of thousands of clones, around 80% seen once. Whole-study results and caveats: Donor-recipient repertoire similarity was low at 1-2 months, rising over year one. Skin or GI-infiltrating T cells shared few TRB sequences with blood.

This clone has a single count. Its cognate antigen is unknown. The CDR3 is 16 amino acids. Trimming at V came to 3 bases and at J to 1 base, leaving 3 bases not matched to a gene. Germline CDR1 and CDR2: LGHNA and YNFKEQ. A marrow graft followed busulfan-fludarabine conditioning, with cyclophosphamide on days +3 and +4. The J gene is TRBJ2-3, the V gene TRBV4-2, with 11 nucleotides matching TRBD2. This sequence originates from a female patient between 35 and 55 years old who received an allogeneic stem cell transplant from a related donor, was CMV-positive, and had no GVHD. Some T cells may have originated in the graft donor. Sequenced here: CD4+ T cells sorted from blood, sampled roughly 1,900 days after a stem cell transplant with posttransplant cyclophosphamide. CDR3 in DNA: TGTGCCAGCAGCCAGATGACTAGCGGGGGCACAGATACGCAGTATTTT. Translating it yields CASSQMTSGGTDTQYF.